This T cell receptor (beta chain) was documented in a study of T cell responses to AZD1222 COVID-19 vaccine. The data were produced by immunoSEQ multiplex PCR, yet TCRdb's version contains in-frame clones alone and is incomplete. The sample has about 110,000 clones, approximately 90% seen once. The study's findings and limits: Nearly half of spike-specific TCRs reportedly target unmutated variant regions.

With V trimmed by 3 bases and J by 5 bases, 3 bases remained unmatched. The CDR3 consists of 13 residues. Germline assignment: CDR1 LGHDT and CDR2 YNNKEL (reference sequence). In this sample, this clone turned up a few times. The antigen is undetermined. The specimen was peripheral blood, collected 28 days after the second AZD1222 dose. This sequence joins TRBV3-1 (or the pseudogene TRBV3-2) and TRBJ1-2; 7 bases are shared with TRBD1. This TCR was sampled from an adult who received the AZD1222 COVID-19 vaccine. CDR3 sequence reads: CASSQDRRYGYTF. The CDR3 DNA is TGTGCCAGCAGCCAGGACAGGCGATATGGCTACACCTTC.